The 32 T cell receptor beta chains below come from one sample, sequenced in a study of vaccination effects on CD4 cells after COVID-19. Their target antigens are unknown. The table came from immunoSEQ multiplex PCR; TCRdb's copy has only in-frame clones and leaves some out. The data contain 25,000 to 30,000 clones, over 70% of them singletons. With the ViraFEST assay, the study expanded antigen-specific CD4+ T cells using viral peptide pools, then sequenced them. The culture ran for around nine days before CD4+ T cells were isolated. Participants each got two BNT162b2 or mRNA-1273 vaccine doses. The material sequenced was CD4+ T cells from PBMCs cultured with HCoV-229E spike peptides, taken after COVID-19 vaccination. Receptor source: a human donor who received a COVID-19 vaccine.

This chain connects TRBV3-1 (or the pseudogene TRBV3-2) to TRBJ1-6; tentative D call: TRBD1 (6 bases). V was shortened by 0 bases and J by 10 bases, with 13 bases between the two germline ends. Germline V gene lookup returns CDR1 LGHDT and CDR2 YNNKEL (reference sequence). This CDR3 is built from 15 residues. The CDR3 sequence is CASSQEAGEYSPLHF. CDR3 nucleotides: TGTGCCAGCAGCCAAGAGGCAGGGGAGTACTCACCCCTCCACTTT.

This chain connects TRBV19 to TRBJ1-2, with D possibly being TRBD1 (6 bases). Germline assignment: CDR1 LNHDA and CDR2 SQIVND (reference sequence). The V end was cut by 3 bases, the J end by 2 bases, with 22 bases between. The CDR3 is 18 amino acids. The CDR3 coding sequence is TGTGCCAGTAGTATTTGGGGTATGGGGGCAGATACAAACTATGGCTACACCTTC. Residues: CASSIWGMGADTNYGYTF.

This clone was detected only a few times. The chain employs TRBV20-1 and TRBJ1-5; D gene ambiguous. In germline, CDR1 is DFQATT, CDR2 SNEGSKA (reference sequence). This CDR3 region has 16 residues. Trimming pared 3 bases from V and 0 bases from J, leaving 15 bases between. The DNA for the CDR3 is TGCAGTGCTAGTCAGGCCCAGTCTTATAGCAATCAGCCCCAGCATTTT. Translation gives CSASQAQSYSNQPQHF.

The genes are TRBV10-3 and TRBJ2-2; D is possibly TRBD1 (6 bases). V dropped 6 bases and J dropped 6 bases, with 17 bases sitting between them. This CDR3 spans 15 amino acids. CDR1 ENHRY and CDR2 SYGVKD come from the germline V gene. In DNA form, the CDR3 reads TGTGCCATCAGCGACAAAAACACAGGGTCCGGGGAGCTGTTTTTT. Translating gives CAISDKNTGSGELFF.

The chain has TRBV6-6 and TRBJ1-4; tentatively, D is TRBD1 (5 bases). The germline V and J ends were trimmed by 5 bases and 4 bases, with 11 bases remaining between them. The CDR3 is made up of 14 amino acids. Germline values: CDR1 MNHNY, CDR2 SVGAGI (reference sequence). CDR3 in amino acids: CASSDRDNNEKLFF. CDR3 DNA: TGTGCCAGCAGTGACAGAGATAATAATGAAAAACTGTTTTTT.

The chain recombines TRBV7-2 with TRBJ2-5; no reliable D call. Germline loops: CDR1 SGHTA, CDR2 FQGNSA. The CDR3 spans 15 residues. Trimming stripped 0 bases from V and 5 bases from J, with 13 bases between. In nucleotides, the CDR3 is TGTGCCAGCAGCTTAGCGTCGGTGGTGGGGGAGACCCAGTACTTC. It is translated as CASSLASVVGETQYF.

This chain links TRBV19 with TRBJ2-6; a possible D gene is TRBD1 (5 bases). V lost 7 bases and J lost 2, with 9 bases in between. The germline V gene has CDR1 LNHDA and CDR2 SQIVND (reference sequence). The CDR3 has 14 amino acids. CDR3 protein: CASMQGAGANVLTF. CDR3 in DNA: TGTGCCAGTATGCAAGGGGCTGGGGCCAACGTCCTGACTTTC.

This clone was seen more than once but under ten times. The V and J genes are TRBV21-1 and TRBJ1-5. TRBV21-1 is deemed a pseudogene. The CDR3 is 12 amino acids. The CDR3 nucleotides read TGTGCCAGCACCGGGACTGGTCAGCCCCAGCATTTT. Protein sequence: CASTGTGQPQHF.

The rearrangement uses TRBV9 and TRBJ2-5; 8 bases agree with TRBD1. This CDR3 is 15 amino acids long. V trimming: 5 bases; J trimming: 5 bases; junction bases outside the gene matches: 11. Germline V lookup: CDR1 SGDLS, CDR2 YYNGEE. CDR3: CASSPWDRHRETQYF. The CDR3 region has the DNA TGTGCCAGCAGTCCGTGGGACAGGCACAGGGAGACCCAGTACTTC.

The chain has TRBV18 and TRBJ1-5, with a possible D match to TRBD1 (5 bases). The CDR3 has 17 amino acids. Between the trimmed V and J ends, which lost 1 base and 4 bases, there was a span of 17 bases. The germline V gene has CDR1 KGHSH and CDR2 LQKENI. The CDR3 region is CASSPQSSRDYNQPQHF. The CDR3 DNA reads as TGTGCCAGCTCACCACAATCAAGCCGGGACTATAATCAGCCCCAGCATTTT.

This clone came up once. CDR3 sequence reads: CASSQSGLAGAEQYF. The CDR3 nucleotides read TGTGCCAGCAGTCAGTCTGGACTAGCGGGAGCCGAGCAGTACTTC. The rearrangement joins TRBV2 to TRBJ2-7; 13 nucleotides agree with TRBD2. With 5 bases clipped from V and 6 bases from J, the junction kept 7 bases outside the gene matches. There are 15 residues in the CDR3. Per germline, CDR1 SNHLY and CDR2 FYNNEI.

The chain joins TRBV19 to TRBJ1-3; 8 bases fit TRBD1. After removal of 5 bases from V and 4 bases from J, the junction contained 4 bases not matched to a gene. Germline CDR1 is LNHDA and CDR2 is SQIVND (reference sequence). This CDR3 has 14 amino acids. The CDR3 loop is CASSDRGSGNTIYF. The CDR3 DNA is TGTGCCAGTAGTGACAGGGGTTCAGGAAACACCATATATTTT.

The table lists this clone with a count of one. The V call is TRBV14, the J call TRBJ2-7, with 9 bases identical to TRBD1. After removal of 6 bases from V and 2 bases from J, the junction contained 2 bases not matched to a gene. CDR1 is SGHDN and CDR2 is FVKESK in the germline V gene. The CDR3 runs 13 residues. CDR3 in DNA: TGTGCCAGCAGAGGGACAGGGACCTACGAGCAGTACTTC. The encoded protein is CASRGTGTYEQYF. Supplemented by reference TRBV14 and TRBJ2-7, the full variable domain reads EAGVTQFPSHSVIEKGQTVTLRCDPISGHDNLYWYRRVMGKEIKFLLHFVKESKQDESGMPNNRFLAERTGGTYSTLKVQPAELEDSGVYFCASRGTGTYEQYFGPGTRLTVT.

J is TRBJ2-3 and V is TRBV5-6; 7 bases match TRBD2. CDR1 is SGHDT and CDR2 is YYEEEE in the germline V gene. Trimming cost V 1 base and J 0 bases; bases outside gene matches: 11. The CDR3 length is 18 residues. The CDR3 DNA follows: TGTGCCAGCAGCTTGTACTACGCCCGGGAGGTTAGCACAGATACGCAGTATTTT. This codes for CASSLYYAREVSTDTQYF.

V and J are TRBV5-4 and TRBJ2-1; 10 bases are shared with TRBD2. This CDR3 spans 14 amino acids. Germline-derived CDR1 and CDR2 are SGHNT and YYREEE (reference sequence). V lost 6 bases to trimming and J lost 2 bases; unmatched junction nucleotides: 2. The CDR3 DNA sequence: TGTGCCAGCACAGGGACTAGCGCCTACAATGAGCAGTTCTTC. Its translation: CASTGTSAYNEQFF. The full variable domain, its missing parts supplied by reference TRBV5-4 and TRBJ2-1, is ETGVTQSPTHLIKTRGQQVTLRCSSQSGHNTVSWYQQALGQGPQFIFQYYREEENGRGNFPPRFSGLQFPNYSSELNVNALELDDSALYLCASTGTSAYNEQFFGPGTRLTVL.

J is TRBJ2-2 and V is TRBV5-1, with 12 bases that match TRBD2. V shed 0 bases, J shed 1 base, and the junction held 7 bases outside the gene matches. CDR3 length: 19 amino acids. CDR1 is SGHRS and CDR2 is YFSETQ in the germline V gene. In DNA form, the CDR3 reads TGCGCCAGCAGCTTGGTACAGGCTAGCGGGAGGGAGAACACCGGGGAGCTGTTTTTT. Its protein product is CASSLVQASGRENTGELFF.

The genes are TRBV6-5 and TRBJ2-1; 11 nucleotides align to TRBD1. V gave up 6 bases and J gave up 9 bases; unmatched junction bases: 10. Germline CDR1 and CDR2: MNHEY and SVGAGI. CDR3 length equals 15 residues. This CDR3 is CASRPGTGGQGEQFF. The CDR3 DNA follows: TGTGCCAGCAGACCCGGGACAGGGGGTCAGGGTGAGCAGTTCTTC.

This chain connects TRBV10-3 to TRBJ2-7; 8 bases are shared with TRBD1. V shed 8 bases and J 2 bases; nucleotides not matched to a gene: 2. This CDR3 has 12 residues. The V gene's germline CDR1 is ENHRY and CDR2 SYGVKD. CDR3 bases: TGTGCCATCCAGGGGGCGGCCTACGAGCAGTACTTC. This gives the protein CAIQGAAYEQYF.

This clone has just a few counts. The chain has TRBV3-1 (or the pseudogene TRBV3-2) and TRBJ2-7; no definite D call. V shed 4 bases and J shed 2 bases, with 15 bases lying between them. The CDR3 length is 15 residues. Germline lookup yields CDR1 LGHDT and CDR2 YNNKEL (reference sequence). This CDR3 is CASSPETFKAYEQYF. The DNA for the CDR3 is TGTGCCAGCAGCCCAGAGACCTTCAAGGCCTACGAGCAGTACTTC.

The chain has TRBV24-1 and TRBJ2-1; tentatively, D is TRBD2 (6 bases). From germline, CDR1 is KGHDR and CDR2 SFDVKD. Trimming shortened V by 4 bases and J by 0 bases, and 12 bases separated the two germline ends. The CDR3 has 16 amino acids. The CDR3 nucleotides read TGTGCCACCAGTGACTCCCTAGCGAGCTCCTACAATGAGCAGTTCTTC. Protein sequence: CATSDSLASSYNEQFF.

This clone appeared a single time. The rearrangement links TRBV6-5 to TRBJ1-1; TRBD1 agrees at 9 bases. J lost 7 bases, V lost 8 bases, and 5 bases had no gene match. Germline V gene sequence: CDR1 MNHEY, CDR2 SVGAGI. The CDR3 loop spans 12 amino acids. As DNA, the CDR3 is TGTGCCAGCGGCGGGACAGGGCGTGAAGCTTTCTTT. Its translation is CASGGTGREAFF.

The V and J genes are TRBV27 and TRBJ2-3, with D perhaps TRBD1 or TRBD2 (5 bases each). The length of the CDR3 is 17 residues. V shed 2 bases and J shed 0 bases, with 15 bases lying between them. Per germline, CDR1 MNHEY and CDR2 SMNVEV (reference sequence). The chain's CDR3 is CASSLEGRWGSTDTQYF. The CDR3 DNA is TGTGCCAGCAGTTTAGAAGGGCGCTGGGGGAGCACAGATACGCAGTATTTT.

CDR3 in DNA: TGTGCCAGCAGCCAAGGGGCGGGGGAGACCCAGTACTTC. Encoded protein: CASSQGAGETQYF. J is TRBJ2-5 and V is TRBV4-2, with D maybe TRBD2 (6 bases). Trimming left V 1 base short and J 5 bases short, with 8 bases between. The germline V gene encodes CDR1 LGHNA and CDR2 YNFKEQ. The CDR3 is 13 residues long.

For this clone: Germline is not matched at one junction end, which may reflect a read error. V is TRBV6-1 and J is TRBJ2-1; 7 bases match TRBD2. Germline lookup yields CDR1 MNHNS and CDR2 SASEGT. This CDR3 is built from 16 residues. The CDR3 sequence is CASREGSGGSYNEQFF. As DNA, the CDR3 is TGTGCCAGCAGGGAAGGGTCGGGGGGCTCCTACAATGAGCAGTTCTTC.

CDR3 DNA: TGTGCCAGCAGCTTAGGGGCACAGGGACCCGGGGAGACCCAGTACTTC. Its protein is CASSLGAQGPGETQYF. The chain carries TRBV7-2 and TRBJ2-5; perhaps TRBD1 as D (6 bases). Deletions cut 1 base from V and 5 bases from J, with 17 bases between. Looked up from germline, CDR1 is SGHTA and CDR2 is FQGNSA. The CDR3 is 16 amino acids.

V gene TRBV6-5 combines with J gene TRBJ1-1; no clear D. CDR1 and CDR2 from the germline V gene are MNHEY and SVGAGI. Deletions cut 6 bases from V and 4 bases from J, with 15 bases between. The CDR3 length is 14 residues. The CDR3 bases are TGTGCCAGCAGCGATATACAAGGGTTCACTGAAGCTTTCTTT. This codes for CASSDIQGFTEAFF.

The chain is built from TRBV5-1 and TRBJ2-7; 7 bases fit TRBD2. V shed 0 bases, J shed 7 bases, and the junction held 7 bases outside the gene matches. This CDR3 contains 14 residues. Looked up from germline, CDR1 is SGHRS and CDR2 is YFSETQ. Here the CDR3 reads CASSLDSTAGEQYF. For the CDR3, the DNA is TGCGCCAGCAGCTTGGACAGCACAGCGGGGGAGCAGTACTTC. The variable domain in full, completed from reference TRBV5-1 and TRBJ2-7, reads KAGVTQTPRYLIKTRGQQVTLSCSPISGHRSVSWYQQTPGQGLQFLFEYFSETQRNKGNFPGRFSGRQFSNSRSEMNVSTLELGDSALYLCASSLDSTAGEQYFGPGTRLTVT.

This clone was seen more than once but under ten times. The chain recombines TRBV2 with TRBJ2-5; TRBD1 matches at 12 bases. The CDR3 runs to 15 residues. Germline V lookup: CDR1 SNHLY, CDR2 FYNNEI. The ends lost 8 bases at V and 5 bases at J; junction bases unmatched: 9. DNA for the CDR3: TGTGCCAGCTTCCGGGACAGGGGGCTCGGGGAGACCCAGTACTTC. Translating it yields CASFRDRGLGETQYF.

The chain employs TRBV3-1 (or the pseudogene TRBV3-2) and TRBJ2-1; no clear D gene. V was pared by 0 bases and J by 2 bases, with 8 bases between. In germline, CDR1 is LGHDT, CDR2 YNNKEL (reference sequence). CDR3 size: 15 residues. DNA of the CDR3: TGTGCCAGCAGCCAAGAGTGGGGTCCCTACAATGAGCAGTTCTTC. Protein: CASSQEWGPYNEQFF.

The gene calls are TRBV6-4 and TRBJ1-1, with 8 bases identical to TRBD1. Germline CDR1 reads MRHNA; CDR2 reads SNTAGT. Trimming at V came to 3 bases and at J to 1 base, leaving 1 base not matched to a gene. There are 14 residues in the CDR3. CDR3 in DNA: TGTGCCAGCAGTGAGGGACAGGAGAACACTGAAGCTTTCTTT. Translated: CASSEGQENTEAFF.

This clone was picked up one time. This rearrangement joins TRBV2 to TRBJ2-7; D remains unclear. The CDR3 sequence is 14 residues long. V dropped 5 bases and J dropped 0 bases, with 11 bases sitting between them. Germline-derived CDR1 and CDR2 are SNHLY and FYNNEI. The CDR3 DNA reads TGTGCCAGCAGTCGCCAATTGAGCTCCTACGAGCAGTACTTC. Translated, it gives CASSRQLSSYEQYF.

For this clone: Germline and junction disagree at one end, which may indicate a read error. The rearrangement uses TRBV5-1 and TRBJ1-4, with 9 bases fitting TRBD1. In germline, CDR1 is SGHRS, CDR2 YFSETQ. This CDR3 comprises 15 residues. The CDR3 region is CASSLVQGAGEKLFF. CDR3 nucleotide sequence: TGCGCCAGCAGTTTGGTACAGGGGGCGGGTGAAAAACTGTTTTTT.